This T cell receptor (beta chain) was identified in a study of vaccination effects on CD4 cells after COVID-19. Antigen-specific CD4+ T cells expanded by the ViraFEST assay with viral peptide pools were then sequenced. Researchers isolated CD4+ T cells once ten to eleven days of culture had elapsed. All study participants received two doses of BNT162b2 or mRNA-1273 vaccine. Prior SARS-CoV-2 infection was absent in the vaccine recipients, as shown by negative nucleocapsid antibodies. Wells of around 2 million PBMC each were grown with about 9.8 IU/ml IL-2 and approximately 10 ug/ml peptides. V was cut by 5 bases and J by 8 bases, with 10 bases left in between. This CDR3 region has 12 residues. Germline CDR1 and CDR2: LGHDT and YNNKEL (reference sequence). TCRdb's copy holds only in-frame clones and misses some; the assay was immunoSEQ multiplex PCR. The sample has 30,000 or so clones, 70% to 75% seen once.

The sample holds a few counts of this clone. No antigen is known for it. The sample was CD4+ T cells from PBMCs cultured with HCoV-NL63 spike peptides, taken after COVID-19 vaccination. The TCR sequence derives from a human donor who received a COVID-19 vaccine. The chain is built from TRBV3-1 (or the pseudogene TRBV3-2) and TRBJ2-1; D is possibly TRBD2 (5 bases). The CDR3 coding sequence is TGTGCCAGCAGCTCAATCGGGGATGAGCAGTTCTTC. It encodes CASSSIGDEQFF.